Listed below are T cell receptor beta chains from one sample, sequenced in a study of OX40 agonist ivuxolimab in advanced cancers. Sequencing used immunoSEQ multiplex PCR; TCRdb keeps in-frame clones, though not all of them. In the table there are around 16,000 clones, around 90% of which are singletons. This sample comprised CD4+ or CD8+ T cells sorted from blood, obtained in a trial of the OX40 agonist ivuxolimab. All receptors derive from an adult with an advanced solid tumor such as melanoma, head and neck, liver or kidney cancer. The CDR3 runs from the conserved cysteine through the conserved F or W. D genes are given only for firm matches. Not every row has a clone size; where given, it reads once, few, many or a size class.

TRBJ2-7 NA TRBV19 NA TGTGCCAGTAGTATAGGCCATGCCTACGAGCAGTACTTC CASSIGHAYEQYF
TRBJ2-7 TRBD2 TRBV19 once TGTGCCAGTAGTCCCCGGACTAGGACCGAGCAGTACTTC CASSPRTRTEQYF
TRBJ2-3 NA TRBV19 NA TGTGCCAGTAGTCAGGTAGATAGACCAGATACGCAGTATTTT CASSQVDRPDTQYF
TRBJ2-7 NA TRBV6-6 once TGTGCCAGCAGTTACTCGAAGAGGGGTTTGGGCGAGCAGTACTTC CASSYSKRGLGEQYF
TRBJ2-3 TRBD2 TRBV7-9 NA TGTGCCAGCAGCCAGTGGACTAGCGGGAGTTTAGATACGCAGTATTTT CASSQWTSGSLDTQYF
TRBJ2-7 TRBD1 TRBV7-6 NA TGTGCCAGCAGCCACGGACAGGGGCCCAACTACGAGCAGTACTTC CASSHGQGPNYEQYF
TRBJ2-5 TRBD2 TRBV5-6 NA TGTGCCAGCAGCAGCTCCGGGACTAGCGGGAGAGTGAGAGAGACCCAGTACTTC CASSSSGTSGRVRETQYF
TRBJ2-3 NA TRBV29-1 NA TGCAGCGTTGTTGGGGACTTCACAGATACGCAGTATTTT CSVVGDFTDTQYF
TRBJ2-1 TRBD2 TRBV10-2 NA TGCGCCAGCAGGCCCCCTAGCGGCTACAATGAGCAGTTCTTC CASRPPSGYNEQFF
TRBJ2-1 TRBD2 TRBV6-6 NA TGTGCCAGCAGCTCCGGACTAGACCCCCCTCATGGGCAGTTCTTC CASSSGLDPPHGQFF
TRBJ2-7 NA TRBV7-9 once TGTGCCAGCGGATATAACGAGCAGTACTTC CASGYNEQYF
TRBJ2-3 NA TRBV27 NA TGTGCCAGCAGTTCTGCGGGGTGGAGCACAGATACGCAGTATTTT CASSSAGWSTDTQYF
TRBJ2-7 NA TRBV13 NA TGTGCCAGCAGCCCTTGGGGGGCCGACTACGAGCAGTACTTC CASSPWGADYEQYF
TRBJ2-7 NA TRBV30 NA TGTGCCTGGAGCGGGATGCTGTCCTACGAGCAGTACTTC CAWSGMLSYEQYF
TRBJ2-1 NA TRBV7-6 NA TGTGCCAGCAGCGGCGGGAACTACAATGAGCAGTTCTTC CASSGGNYNEQFF
TRBJ1-1 NA TRBV7-9 NA TGTGCCAGCAGCCCTACCCTAGAAGCTTTCTTT CASSPTLEAFF
TRBJ2-2 NA TRBV11-3 medium-sized TGTGCCAGCAGCTTAGGCCCGGTAACCGGGGAGCTGTTTTTT CASSLGPVTGELFF
TRBJ2-5 TRBD2 TRBV13 NA TGTGCCAGCAGCAACCGGACTAGCTGGTACCAAGAGACCCAGTACTTC CASSNRTSWYQETQYF
TRBJ2-5 NA TRBV5-1 NA TGCGCCAGCAGCGATACGACAGGAGAGACCCAGTACTTC CASSDTTGETQYF
TRBJ2-7 NA TRBV13 NA TGTGCCAGCAGTTATCAGGGCACCTACGAGCAGTACTTC CASSYQGTYEQYF
TRBJ2-7 TRBD2 TRBV19 NA TGTGCCAGTAGGGACCTAGCGGGAGGGCTTTACGAGCAGTACTTC CASRDLAGGLYEQYF
TRBJ2-1 TRBD2 TRBV5-1 NA TGCGCCAGCAGCTTGGCGGCGGGAGTTGATGAGCAGTTCTTC CASSLAAGVDEQFF
TRBJ2-5 TRBD2 TRBV7-2 NA TGTGCCAGCAGCTCAAGCGGGACTCTTAAAGAGACCCAGTACTTC CASSSSGTLKETQYF
TRBJ2-1 NA TRBV11-3 NA TGTGCCAGCAGCTTAGGGACCATCCGTACAGGCGATGAGCAGTTCTTC CASSLGTIRTGDEQFF
TRBJ1-5 NA TRBV19 NA TGTGCCAGTCAGACAGGTTATAGCAATCAGCCCCAGCATTTT CASQTGYSNQPQHF
TRBJ2-5 NA TRBV7-9 NA TGTGCCAGCAGCTTCTCTAGCAGCAAAGAGACCCAGTACTTC CASSFSSSKETQYF
TRBJ2-5 NA TRBV6-5 NA TGTGCCAGCAGTTTAGGGGAGACCCAGTACTTC CASSLGETQYF
TRBJ1-2 NA TRBV29-1 NA TGCAGCGCTGACACTTTATCTAACTATGGCTACACCTTC CSADTLSNYGYTF
TRBJ1-4 NA TRBV7-9 NA TGTGCCAGCAGCTTAGTAGGGGATGCAACTAATGAAAAACTGTTTTTT CASSLVGDATNEKLFF
TRBJ2-1 NA TRBV19 NA TGTGCCAGTAGTATAGGGGGGGGGCTCAATGAGCAGTTCTTC CASSIGGGLNEQFF
TRBJ2-3 TRBD2 TRBV9 NA TGTGCCAGCAGCGCTCTCGGGACTAGCGGGAGCTGGGGCACAGATACGCAGTATTTT CASSALGTSGSWGTDTQYF
TRBJ2-1 TRBD2 TRBV7-8 NA TGTGCCAGCAGCTTGGCTAGCGGGAGTCATTCCTACAATGAGCAGTTCTTC CASSLASGSHSYNEQFF
TRBJ2-7 TRBD2 TRBV28 NA TGTGCCAGCAGCTGGATGGGGACAGATCCTAGCGGGGACTCCTACGAGCAGTACTTC CASSWMGTDPSGDSYEQYF
TRBJ1-1 NA TRBV2 NA TGTGCCAGCAGTTCTGAGGACGCAATGAACACTGAAGCTTTCTTT CASSSEDAMNTEAFF
TRBJ1-1 NA TRBV12-5 NA TGTGCTAGTGGTTTGGTTTGGCGGGGGAACACTGAAGCTTTCTTT CASGLVWRGNTEAFF
TRBJ2-5 TRBD2 TRBV2 NA TGTGCCATCAACAGCCCCATAAGCGGGAGGACTCTAGAGACCCAGTACTTC CAINSPISGRTLETQYF
TRBJ2-2 NA TRBV9 NA TGTGCCAGCAGCGTAGGGCCTACGAACACCGGGGAGCTGTTTTTT CASSVGPTNTGELFF
TRBJ1-1 TRBD1 TRBV5-1 NA TGCGCCAGCAGCTTGGCTTCAGGGGGGAACACTGAAGCTTTCTTT CASSLASGGNTEAFF
TRBJ1-5 NA TRBV5-4 NA TGTGCCAGCAGCTTGTACCCGGGAGGTAATCAGCCCCAGCATTTT CASSLYPGGNQPQHF
TRBJ2-5 NA TRBV5-1 NA TGCGCCAGCAGCTTACAAGAGACCCAGTACTTC CASSLQETQYF
TRBJ2-5 TRBD2 TRBV10-3 NA TGTGCCATCAGTACTTATCGGGGGGTACCTCAAGAGACCCAGTACTTC CAISTYRGVPQETQYF
TRBJ1-1 NA TRBV25-1 NA TGTGCCAGCAGTGATCGGAACACTGAAGCTTTCTTT CASSDRNTEAFF
TRBJ1-4 NA TRBV6-6 NA NA CASTFGSQGPGEKLFF
TRBJ2-5 NA TRBV5-1 few TGCGCCAGCAGCTTGCGAGGACTGATGGAGACCCAGTACTTC CASSLRGLMETQYF
TRBJ2-1 NA TRBV7-9 NA TGCGCCAGCAGCCACGACTATTACAATGAGCAGTTCTTC CASSHDYYNEQFF
TRBJ2-7 NA TRBV5-1 NA TGCGCCAGCAGCTTGGCTGACCAGTACTTC CASSLADQYF
TRBJ1-1 TRBD1 TRBV25-1 once TGTGCCAGCAGTGCTGGGGACAGGCTGAACACTGAAGCTTTCTTT CASSAGDRLNTEAFF
TRBJ1-5 NA TRBV11-2 few TGTGCCAGCAGCTTACCCGGGCAGCCCCAGCATTTT CASSLPGQPQHF
TRBJ2-3 NA TRBV25-1 once TGTGCCAGCAGTCTAGGGGGCACAGATACGCAGTATTTT CASSLGGTDTQYF
TRBJ1-4 NA TRBV6-5 NA TGTGCCAGCAGTCACTTTGCGACCACTAATGAAAAACTGTTTTTT CASSHFATTNEKLFF
TRBJ1-1 NA TRBV30 few TGTGCCTGGAGTGCCTTTCGGGGGGCCACTGAAGCTTTCTTT CAWSAFRGATEAFF
TRBJ2-1 NA TRBV13 NA TGTGCCAGCAGCCCAGTCGAGGGAGGCAGCTCCTACAATGAGCAGTTCTTC CASSPVEGGSSYNEQFF
TRBJ2-7 TRBD1 TRBV30 NA TGTGCCTGGAGTGATGGGACAGGGTCCTACGAGCAGTACTTC CAWSDGTGSYEQYF
TRBJ2-2 TRBD1 TRBV14 NA TGTGCCAGCAGCGAAGACAGGGGACTGGATGACCGGGGAGCTGTTTTT CASSEDRGLDDRGAVF
TRBJ1-2 TRBD1 TRBV7-9 NA TGTGCCAGCAGCTTAGGACAGGGGGGTAACTATGGCTACACCTTC CASSLGQGGNYGYTF